This TCR beta chain was sequenced for a study of radiotherapy plus CTLA-4 blockade in lung cancer. As for the study in general: With 30% to 40% of patients having disease control, objective responses were seen in 15% to 20%.

Chemo-refractory metastatic non-small-cell lung cancer patients were treated with focal radiation plus CTLA-4 blockade with ipilimumab. Note on this clone: The antigen is undetermined.

Study-level points and caveats: Radiotherapy plus ipilimumab was followed by expansion in blood of tumor-derived TCR clones. Reportedly, early blood T cell clone dynamics best predicted response, with interferon-beta.

V shed 0 bases and J shed 7 bases, with 9 bases lying between them. The CDR3 totals 13 residues. Per germline, CDR1 MGHRA and CDR2 YSYEKL. The table came from immunoSEQ multiplex PCR; TCRdb's copy has only in-frame clones and leaves some out. The sample lists 65,000 to 95,000 clones; about 88% were seen once. The TCR originated in a human donor with non-small cell lung cancer who had stable disease on radiotherapy plus ipilimumab. The specimen was peripheral blood, collected from a patient treated with radiotherapy plus ipilimumab. This sequence joins TRBV4-1 and TRBJ1-1, with D uncertain. The CDR3 coding sequence is TGCGCCAGCAGCCAAGATGTGGATAGTGAAGCTTTCTTT. Its translation: CASSQDVDSEAFF.